This T cell receptor (beta chain) was sequenced for a study of T cell responses to AZD1222 COVID-19 vaccine. Findings and limits, study-wide: AZD1222 recipients seropositive at baseline numbered only 5 to 7.

This CDR3 is built from 15 residues. Germline-derived CDR1 and CDR2 are LNHDA and SQIVND (reference sequence). V lost 7 bases to trimming and J lost 4 bases, with 16 bases between them. Assay used: immunoSEQ multiplex PCR; TCRdb lists only in-frame clones, some missing. The sample lists about 94,000 clones, 85% seen once, with over 3.5% in the top ten. Notes on this clone: Its antigen is as yet unknown.

Second-dose schedules of about 4 or about 12 weeks were combined. The sequencing used peripheral blood, collected 28 days after the second AZD1222 dose. The TCR originated in an adult who received the AZD1222 COVID-19 vaccine. The chain recombines TRBV19 with TRBJ2-2; perhaps TRBD2 as D (6 bases). In nucleotides, the CDR3 is TGTGCCAGTAACCTCCCGGGGGTTACCACCGGGGAGCTGTTTTTT. Its translation: CASNLPGVTTGELFF.